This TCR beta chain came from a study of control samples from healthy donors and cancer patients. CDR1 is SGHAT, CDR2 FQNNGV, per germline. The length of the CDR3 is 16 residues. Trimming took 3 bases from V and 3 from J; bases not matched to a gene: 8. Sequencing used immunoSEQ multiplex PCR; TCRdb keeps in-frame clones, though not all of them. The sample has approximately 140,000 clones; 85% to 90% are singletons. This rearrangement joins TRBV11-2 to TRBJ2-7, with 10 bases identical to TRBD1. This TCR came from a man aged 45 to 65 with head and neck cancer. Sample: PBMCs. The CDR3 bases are TGTGCCAGCAGCTTTTTGCCAGGACAGGGGGGCTACGAGCAGTACTTC. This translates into CASSFLPGQGGYEQYF.